This TCR beta chain was sequenced in a study of spatial heterogeneity in lung cancer. The study tagged each TCR cDNA molecule with a unique molecular identifier. Each CDR3 protein is one row after TCRdb ran MiXCR on the 5' RACE reads. This sample has tens of thousands of distinct CDR3 sequences; over 9.5% occur once, and the top ten carry about 4.6%. Study-level points and caveats: Blood carried ubiquitous expanded tumor TCRs more at resection than follow-up.

In this sample, this clonotype turned up a few times. Its antigen is undetermined. Noted time point: sample taken at primary tumor resection. Without sorting, whole RNA was sequenced from tumor, nontumor lung or frozen PBMC. Patients with untreated early-stage non-small cell lung cancer, numbering 72, were the donors. V dropped 6 bases and J dropped 2 bases, with 17 bases sitting between them. The CDR3 is 14 amino acids. Germline V gene lookup returns CDR1 DFQATT and CDR2 SNEGSKA (reference sequence). The sequence was collected from a male donor with early-stage non-small cell lung cancer. The chain links TRBV20-1 to TRBJ2-7; no clear D gene. The source material was PBMCs, sampled at surgery. Here the CDR3 DNA reads TGCAGTGCCACCGGCCTTCGAGGCCCCTACGAGCAGTACTTC. Its protein product is CSATGLRGPYEQYF.